This T cell receptor (beta chain) originates from a study of T cells in narcolepsy (dated by TCRdb to 2016 to 2018). In terms of the full investigation: Patients with narcolepsy type 1 or type 2 (NT1, NT2) were enrolled in the study together with healthy control donors. The study sought autoreactive T cells targeting hypocretin neuron self-antigens (hypocretin, TRIB2) in narcolepsy patients, using TCR Vbeta sequencing to track clonotypes in blood and CSF.

Including the terminal cysteine and phenylalanine, the CDR3 comprises 15 residues. Only the CDR3 DNA stays, 45 bases, in frame from base 1. V is shortened by 4 bases, J by 1 base, and the region joining them spans 14 bases. The germline V gene gives CDR1 as SGHRS and CDR2 as YFSETQ. What the research found in general, with its limitations: Patients and controls had comparable numbers of sequenced blood memory CD4+ clonotypes, averaging about 40,000 and 30,000, respectively. According to the report, autoreactive clonotypes were detected serially in the blood of the same patients and of different patients, but not in healthy controls. In plots comparing CSF and blood CD4+ T cell clonotypes from the same patient, HCRT-specific and TRIB2-specific autoreactive clonotypes were highlighted. Certain blood memory CD4+ repertoires from patients and controls had no sequences that matched autoreactive T cell clones.

Library preparation used the immunoSEQ multiplex PCR assay. TCRdb provides this immuneACCESS table in a form limited to in-frame rearrangements. Some clones are lacking; in checked studies, under half of them reflect an unresolved V gene, and why the rest are absent is not known. Recorded for this sample are over 10,000 clones; about 89% of them occurred a single time. Jointly, the top ten make up over 1.5% of the sample. Of note for this clone: Its antigen specificity is not known. No much larger clone is present one base from it, and per-base qualities are unavailable.

For TCR Vbeta sequencing, memory CD4+ T cells were sorted ex vivo from the peripheral blood of both healthy controls and narcolepsy patients. The sequence is built from TRBV5-1 and TRBJ2-5, and the D gene may be TRBD1, 6 bases matching. The sample taken for sequencing was CD45RA- memory CD4+ T cells from PBMCs. The cell subset or site label corresponds to: memory T cells sorted ex vivo from peripheral blood. The clonotype comes from a human donor with narcolepsy. CDR3 sequence: CASSLRTESQETQYF. The nucleotide sequence is TGCGCCAGCAGCCTCCGGACAGAGAGCCAAGAGACCCAGTACTTC. Outside the CDR3, residues come from the reference TRBV5-1 and TRBJ2-5 proteins, so the full variable domain is: KAGVTQTPRYLIKTRGQQVTLSCSPISGHRSVSWYQQTPGQGLQFLFEYFSETQRNKGNFPGRFSGRQFSNSRSEMNVSTLELGDSALYLCASSLRTESQETQYFGPGTRLLVL.